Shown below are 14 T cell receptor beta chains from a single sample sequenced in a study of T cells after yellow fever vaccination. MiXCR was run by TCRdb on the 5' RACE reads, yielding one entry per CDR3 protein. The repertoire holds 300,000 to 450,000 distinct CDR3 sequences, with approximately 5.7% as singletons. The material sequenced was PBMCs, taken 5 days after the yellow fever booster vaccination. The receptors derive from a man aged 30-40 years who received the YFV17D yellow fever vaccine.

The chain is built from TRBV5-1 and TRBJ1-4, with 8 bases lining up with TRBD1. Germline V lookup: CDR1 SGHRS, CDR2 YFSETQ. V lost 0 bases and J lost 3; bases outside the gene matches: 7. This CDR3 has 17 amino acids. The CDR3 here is CASSLGHGTGSNEKLFF. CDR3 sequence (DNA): TGCGCCAGCAGCTTGGGACACGGGACAGGTTCTAATGAAAAACTGTTTTTT. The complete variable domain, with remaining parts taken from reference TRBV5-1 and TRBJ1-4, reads KAGVTQTPRYLIKTRGQQVTLSCSPISGHRSVSWYQQTPGQGLQFLFEYFSETQRNKGNFPGRFSGRQFSNSRSEMNVSTLELGDSALYLCASSLGHGTGSNEKLFFGSGTQLSVL.

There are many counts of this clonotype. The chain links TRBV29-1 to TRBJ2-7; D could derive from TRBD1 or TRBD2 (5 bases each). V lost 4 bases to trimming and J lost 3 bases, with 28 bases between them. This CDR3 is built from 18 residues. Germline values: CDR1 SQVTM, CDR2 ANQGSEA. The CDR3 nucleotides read TGCAGCGTTGTGAGGACTCGGGCGTCAGGGAAATTAGGCTACGAGCAGTACTTC. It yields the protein CSVVRTRASGKLGYEQYF.

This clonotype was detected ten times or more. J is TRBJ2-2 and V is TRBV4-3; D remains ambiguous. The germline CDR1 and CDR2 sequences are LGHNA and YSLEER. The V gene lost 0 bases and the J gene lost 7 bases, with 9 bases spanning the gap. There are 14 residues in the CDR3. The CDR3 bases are TGCGCCAGCAGCCAAGATGGGAAATTCGGGGAGCTGTTTTTT. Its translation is CASSQDGKFGELFF.

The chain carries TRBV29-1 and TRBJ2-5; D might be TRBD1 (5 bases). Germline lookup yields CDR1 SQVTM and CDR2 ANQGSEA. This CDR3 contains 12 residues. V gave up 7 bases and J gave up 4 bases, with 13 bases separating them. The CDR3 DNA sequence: TGCAGCGGATCGCAGGGTGCAGAGACCCAGTACTTC. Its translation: CSGSQGAETQYF.

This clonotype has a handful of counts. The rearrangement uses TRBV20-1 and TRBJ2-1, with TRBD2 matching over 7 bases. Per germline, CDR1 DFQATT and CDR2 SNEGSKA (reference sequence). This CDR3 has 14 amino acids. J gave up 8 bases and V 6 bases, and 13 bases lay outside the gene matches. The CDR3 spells CSASGRGYGDEQFF. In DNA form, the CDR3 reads TGCAGTGCCTCTGGGCGGGGGTATGGGGATGAGCAGTTCTTC.

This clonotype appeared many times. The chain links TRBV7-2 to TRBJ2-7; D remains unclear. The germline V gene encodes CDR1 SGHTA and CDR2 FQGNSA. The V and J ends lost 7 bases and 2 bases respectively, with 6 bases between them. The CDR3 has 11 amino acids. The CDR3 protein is CASKSAYEQYF. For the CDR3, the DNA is TGTGCCAGCAAGAGCGCCTACGAGCAGTACTTC.

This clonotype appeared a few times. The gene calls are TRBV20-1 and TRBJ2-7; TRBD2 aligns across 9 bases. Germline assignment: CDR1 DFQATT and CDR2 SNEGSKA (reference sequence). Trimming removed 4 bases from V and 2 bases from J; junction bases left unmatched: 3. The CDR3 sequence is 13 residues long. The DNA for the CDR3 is TGCAGTGCTAAGACTAGCGGAGCCTACGAGCAGTACTTC. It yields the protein CSAKTSGAYEQYF.

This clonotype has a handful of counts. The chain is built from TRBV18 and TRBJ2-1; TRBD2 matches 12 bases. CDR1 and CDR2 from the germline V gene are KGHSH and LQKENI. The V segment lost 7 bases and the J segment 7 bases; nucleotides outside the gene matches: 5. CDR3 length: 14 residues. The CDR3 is CASFLAGGQNEQFF. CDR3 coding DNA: TGTGCCAGCTTCCTAGCGGGAGGGCAAAATGAGCAGTTCTTC.

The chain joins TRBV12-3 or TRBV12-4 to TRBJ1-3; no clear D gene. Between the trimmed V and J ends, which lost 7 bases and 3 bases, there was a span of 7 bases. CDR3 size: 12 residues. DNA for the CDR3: TGTGCCAGCACCCCCAGTGGAAACACCATATATTTT. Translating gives CASTPSGNTIYF.

The CDR3 DNA reads TGTGCCAGCTCAGGTTCCTCTGGAAACACCATATATTTT. Translation gives CASSGSSGNTIYF. This chain connects TRBV18 to TRBJ1-3; the D is unclear. CDR1 KGHSH and CDR2 LQKENI come from the germline V gene. The CDR3 is 13 residues long. The V end lost 5 bases, the J end lost 0 bases, and 5 bases lay between the germline ends.

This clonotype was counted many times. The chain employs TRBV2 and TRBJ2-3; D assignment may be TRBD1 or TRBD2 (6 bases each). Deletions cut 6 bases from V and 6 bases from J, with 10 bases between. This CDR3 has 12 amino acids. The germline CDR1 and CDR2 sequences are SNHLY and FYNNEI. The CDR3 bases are TGTGCCAGCAGCGCCGGGGGCGATACGCAGTATTTT. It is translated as CASSAGGDTQYF.

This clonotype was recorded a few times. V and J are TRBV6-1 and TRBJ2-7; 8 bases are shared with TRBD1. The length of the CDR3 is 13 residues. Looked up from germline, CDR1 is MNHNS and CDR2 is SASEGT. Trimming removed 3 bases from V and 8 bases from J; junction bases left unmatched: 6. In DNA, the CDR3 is TGTGCCAGCAGTGACCCCGGGACAGGCCAGCAGTACTTC. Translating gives CASSDPGTGQQYF.

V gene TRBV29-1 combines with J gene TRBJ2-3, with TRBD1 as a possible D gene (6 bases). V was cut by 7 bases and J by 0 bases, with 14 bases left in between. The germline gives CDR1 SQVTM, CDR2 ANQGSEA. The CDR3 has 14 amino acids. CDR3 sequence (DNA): TGCAGCGGGGGGCCGTCAGGGAGCACAGATACGCAGTATTTT. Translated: CSGGPSGSTDTQYF.

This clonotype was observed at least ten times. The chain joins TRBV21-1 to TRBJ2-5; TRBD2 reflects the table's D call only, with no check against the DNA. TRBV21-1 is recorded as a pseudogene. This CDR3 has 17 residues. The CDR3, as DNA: TGTGCCAGCAGCAAAGGGAGGGCTAGCGGGACCCCAGAGACCCAGTACTTC. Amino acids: CASSKGRASGTPETQYF.